The sequence of this T cell receptor (beta chain) was determined in a study of lymphopenia after photon versus proton radiotherapy. Study results and caveats: In patients who died, overall survival fell as post-nadir TCR diversity dropped more. Proton therapy kept repertoires fairly stable, unlike photons, which gained effector/memory cells. After the lymphocyte nadir, photon-treated repertoires showed oligoclonal expansion, especially of CD8+ Temra cells.

Germline CDR1 and CDR2: MDHEN and SYDVKM. The CDR3 is 15 amino acids. V was trimmed by 6 bases and J by 0 bases, leaving 15 bases between them. Worth noting for this clone: Its antigen is unknown.

Measured with immunoSEQ multiplex PCR; TCRdb has only the in-frame clones, and not every one. Of 39,000 or so clones listed, more than 85% were seen once; the top ten hold approximately 14%. The receptor comes from a man between 60 and 70 years old with cholangiocarcinoma. V usage is TRBV28 and J usage is TRBJ2-7; TRBD1 might be the D (6 bases). Sequencing used peripheral blood, obtained from a patient treated with photon-based radiotherapy. The CDR3 DNA reads TGTGCCAGCAGCCCAGGGGAAGGAAGCTCCTACGAGCAGTACTTC. Its protein is CASSPGEGSSYEQYF.